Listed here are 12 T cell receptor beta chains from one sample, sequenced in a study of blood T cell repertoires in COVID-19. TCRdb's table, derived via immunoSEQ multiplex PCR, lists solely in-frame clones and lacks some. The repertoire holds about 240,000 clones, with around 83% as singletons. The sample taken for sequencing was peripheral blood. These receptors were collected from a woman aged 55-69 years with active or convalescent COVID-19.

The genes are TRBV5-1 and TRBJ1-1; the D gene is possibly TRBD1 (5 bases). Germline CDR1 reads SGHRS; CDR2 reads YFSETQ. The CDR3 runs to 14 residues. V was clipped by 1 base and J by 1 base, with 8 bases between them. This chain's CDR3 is CASSLYTGNTEAFF. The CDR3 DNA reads TGCGCCAGCAGCTTGTACACAGGGAACACTGAAGCTTTCTTT.

The CDR3 DNA reads as TGTGCCACCAGCAGGGGGGGATCGGGGCCTCAAGAGACCCAGTACTTC. As protein: CATSRGGSGPQETQYF. The chain recombines TRBV15 with TRBJ2-5, with D tentatively TRBD2 (6 bases). The germline gives CDR1 LNHNV, CDR2 YYDKDF (reference sequence). V was shortened by 3 bases and J by 2 bases, with 16 bases between the two germline ends. CDR3 length: 16 amino acids.

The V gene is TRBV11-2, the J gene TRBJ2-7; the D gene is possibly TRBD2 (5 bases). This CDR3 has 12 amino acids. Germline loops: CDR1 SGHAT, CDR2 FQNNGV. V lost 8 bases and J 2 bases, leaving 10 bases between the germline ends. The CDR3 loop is CASGEGPYEQYF. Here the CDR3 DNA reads TGTGCCAGCGGAGAGGGCCCCTACGAGCAGTACTTC. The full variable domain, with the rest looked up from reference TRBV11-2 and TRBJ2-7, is EAGVAQSPRYKIIEKRQSVAFWCNPISGHATLYWYQQILGQGPKLLIQFQNNGVVDDSQLPKDRFSAERLKGVDSTLKIQPAKLEDSAVYLCASGEGPYEQYFGPGTRLTVT.

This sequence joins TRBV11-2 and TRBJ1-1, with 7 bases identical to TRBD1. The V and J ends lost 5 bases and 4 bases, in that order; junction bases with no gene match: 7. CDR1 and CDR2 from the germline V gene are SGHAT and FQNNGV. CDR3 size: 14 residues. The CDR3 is CASSPDRASTEAFF. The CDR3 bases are TGTGCCAGCAGCCCAGACAGGGCGAGCACTGAAGCTTTCTTT.

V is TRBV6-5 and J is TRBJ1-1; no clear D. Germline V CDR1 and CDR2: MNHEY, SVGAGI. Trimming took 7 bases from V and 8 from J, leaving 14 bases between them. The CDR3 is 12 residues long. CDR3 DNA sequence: TGTGCCAGCACGTACTCGGGCAGGGAAGCTTTCTTT. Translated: CASTYSGREAFF.

Here the CDR3 DNA reads TGCAGTGCCAACAAGCGGGATGAGCAGTTCTTC. This codes for CSANKRDEQFF. The chain uses TRBV20-1 and TRBJ2-1; D might be TRBD2 (6 bases). Germline-derived CDR1 and CDR2 are DFQATT and SNEGSKA (reference sequence). This CDR3 has 11 residues. V was cut by 6 bases and J by 8 bases, with 11 bases left in between.

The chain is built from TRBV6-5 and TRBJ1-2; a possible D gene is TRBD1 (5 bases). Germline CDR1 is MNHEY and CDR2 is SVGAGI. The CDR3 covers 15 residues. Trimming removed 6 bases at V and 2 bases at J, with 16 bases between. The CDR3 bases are TGTGCCAGCAGCCCCAACAACAGGAGAAACTATGGCTACACCTTC. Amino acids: CASSPNNRRNYGYTF.

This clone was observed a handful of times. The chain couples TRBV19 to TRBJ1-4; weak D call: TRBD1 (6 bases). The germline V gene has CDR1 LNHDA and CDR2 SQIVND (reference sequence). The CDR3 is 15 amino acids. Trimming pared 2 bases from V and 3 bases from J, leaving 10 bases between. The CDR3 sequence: CASSIWGTPNEKLFF. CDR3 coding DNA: TGTGCCAGTAGTATATGGGGGACACCTAATGAAAAACTGTTTTTT. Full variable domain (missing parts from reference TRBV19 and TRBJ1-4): DGGITQSPKYLFRKEGQNVTLSCEQNLNHDAMYWYRQDPGQGLRLIYYSQIVNDFQKGDIAEGYSVSREKKESFPLTVTSAQKNPTAFYLCASSIWGTPNEKLFFGSGTQLSVL.

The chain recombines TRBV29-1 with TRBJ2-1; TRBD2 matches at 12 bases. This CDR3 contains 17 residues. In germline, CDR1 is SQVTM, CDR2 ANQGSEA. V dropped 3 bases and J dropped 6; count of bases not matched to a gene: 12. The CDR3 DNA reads TGCAGCGTTGACCCACTAGCGGGGGGTGCCCTGGGCAATGAGCAGTTCTTC. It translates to CSVDPLAGGALGNEQFF.

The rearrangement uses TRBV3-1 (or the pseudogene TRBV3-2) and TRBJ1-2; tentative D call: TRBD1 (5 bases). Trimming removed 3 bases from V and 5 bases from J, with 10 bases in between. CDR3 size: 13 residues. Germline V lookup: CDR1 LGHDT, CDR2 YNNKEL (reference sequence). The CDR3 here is CASSQGQTYGYTF. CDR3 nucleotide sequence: TGTGCCAGCAGCCAGGGGCAGACTTATGGCTACACCTTC.

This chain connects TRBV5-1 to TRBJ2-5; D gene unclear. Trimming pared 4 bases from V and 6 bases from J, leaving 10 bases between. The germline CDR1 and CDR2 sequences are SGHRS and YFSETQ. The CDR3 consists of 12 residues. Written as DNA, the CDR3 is TGCGCCAGCAGCCCCAGAGGCCAGACCCAGTACTTC. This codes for CASSPRGQTQYF.

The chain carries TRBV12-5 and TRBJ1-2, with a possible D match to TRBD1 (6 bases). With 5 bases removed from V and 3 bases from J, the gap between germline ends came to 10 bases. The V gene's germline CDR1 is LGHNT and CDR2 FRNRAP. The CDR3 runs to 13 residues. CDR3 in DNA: TGTGCTAGTGGTCTACAGGGCCACTATGGCTACACCTTC. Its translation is CASGLQGHYGYTF.